This T cell receptor beta chain stems from a study of cytomegalovirus exposure and HLA in healthy donors. Study background: An analysis done earlier identified 95 million to 140 million unique TCR beta sequences from about 179 million T cells.

Germline V gene lookup returns CDR1 SGHKS and CDR2 YYEKEE (reference sequence). Trimming took 1 base from V and 7 from J, leaving 8 bases between them. The CDR3 is 13 amino acids. Study outcomes and limitations: Later analysis indicated greater clonal expansion among HLA-associated TCR beta chains than among equally common other chains. Cytomegalovirus status was reportedly diagnosed by the classifier with high specificity and sensitivity. In a later analysis, common viral pathogens appeared linked to several of the most significant clusters.

The PCR contained 60 Vbeta and 13 Jbeta primers. Produced via immunoSEQ multiplex PCR; TCRdb's table is partial and in-frame only. The data contain about 220,000 clones, 82% of them singletons. About this clone itself: Its target is unknown.

This receptor was taken from a man between 35 and 55 years old in good health and CMV-seropositive. V and J are TRBV5-5 and TRBJ1-4; unclear D gene. The sequenced sample was PBMCs. The CDR3 nucleotides read TGTGCCAGCAGCTTGATCACGGGTGAAAAACTGTTTTTT. Its translation is CASSLITGEKLFF. The variable domain in full, completed from reference TRBV5-5 and TRBJ1-4, reads DAGVTQSPTHLIKTRGQQVTLRCSPISGHKSVSWYQQVLGQGPQFIFQYYEKEERGRGNFPDRFSARQFPNYSSELNVNALLLGDSALYLCASSLITGEKLFFGSGTQLSVL.